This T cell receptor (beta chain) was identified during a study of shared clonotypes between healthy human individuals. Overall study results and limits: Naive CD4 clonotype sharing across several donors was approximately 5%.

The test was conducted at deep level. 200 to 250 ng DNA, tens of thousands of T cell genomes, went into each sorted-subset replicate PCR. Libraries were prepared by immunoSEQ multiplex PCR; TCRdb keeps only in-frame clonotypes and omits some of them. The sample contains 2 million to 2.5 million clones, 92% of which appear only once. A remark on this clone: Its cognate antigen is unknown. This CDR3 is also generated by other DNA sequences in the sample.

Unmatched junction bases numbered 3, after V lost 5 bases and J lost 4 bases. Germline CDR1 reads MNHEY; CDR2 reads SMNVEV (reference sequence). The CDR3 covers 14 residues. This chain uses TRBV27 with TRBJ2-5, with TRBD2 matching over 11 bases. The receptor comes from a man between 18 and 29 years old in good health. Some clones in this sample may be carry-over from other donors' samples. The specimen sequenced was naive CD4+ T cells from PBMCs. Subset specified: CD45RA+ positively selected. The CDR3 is CASSLGTSGETQYF. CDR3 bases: TGTGCCAGCAGTCTAGGGACTAGCGGAGAGACCCAGTACTTC.